The entry below gives a single TCR beta chain sequence along with its context. The antigen remains unidentified. These data originate in a study of CD8 T cells in ankylosing spondylitis. Study-wide points: Seemingly characteristic of ankylosing spondylitis blood was a TCR beta motif consisting of roughly 8 highly homologous variants.

TCRdb re-derived calls from the 5' RACE reads in MiXCR, one entry per CDR3 protein. The sample contains about 400,000 distinct CDR3 sequences, about 22% of which appear only once. Per the germline V gene, CDR1 is MNHEY and CDR2 is SMNVEV (reference sequence). V was shortened by 4 bases and J by 5 bases, with 17 bases between the two germline ends. The CDR3 is 15 amino acids. The source material was blood, either unsorted or a sorted T cell fraction (not recorded which). This rearrangement joins TRBV27 to TRBJ2-5; D is ambiguous. The receptor's source is a male donor with ankylosing spondylitis. The CDR3, as DNA: TGTGCCAGCAGTTCCTGGGTGGAAGGTGGGGAGACCCAGTACTTC. Protein sequence: CASSSWVEGGETQYF.